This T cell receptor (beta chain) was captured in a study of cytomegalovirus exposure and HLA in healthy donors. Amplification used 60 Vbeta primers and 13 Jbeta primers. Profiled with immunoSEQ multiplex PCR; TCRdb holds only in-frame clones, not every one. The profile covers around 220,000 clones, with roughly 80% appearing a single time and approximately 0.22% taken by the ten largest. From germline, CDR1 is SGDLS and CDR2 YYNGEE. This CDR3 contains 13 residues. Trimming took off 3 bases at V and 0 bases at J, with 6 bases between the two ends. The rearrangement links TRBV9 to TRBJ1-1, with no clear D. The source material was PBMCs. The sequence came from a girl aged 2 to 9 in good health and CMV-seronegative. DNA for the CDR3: TGTGCCAGCAGCGAGAGCATGAACACTGAAGCTTTCTTT. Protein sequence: CASSESMNTEAFF.